The T cell receptor beta chain under discussion was sequenced for a study of patients and donors after allogeneic stem cell transplantation. In TCRdb, the RT-PCR reads were re-called with MiXCR into one record per CDR3 protein. The sample has approximately 200,000 distinct CDR3 sequences, about 14% seen once. This CDR3 spans 13 amino acids. The V gene lost 1 base and the J gene lost 2 bases, with 9 bases spanning the gap. From germline, CDR1 is DFQATT and CDR2 SNEGSKA (reference sequence). The receptor was derived from a human donor who was either an allogeneic HSCT recipient or a stem cell or donor lymphocyte infusion donor (not recorded which). It is not recorded whose cells these are; they may come from a transplant donor. The chain is built from TRBV20-1 and TRBJ2-7, with a possible D match to TRBD2 (5 bases). The source material was blood, either unsorted or a sorted T cell fraction (not recorded which). The CDR3 nucleotides read TGCAGTGCTAGAGTCCCGGGGACCTACGAGCAGTACTTC. Translation: CSARVPGTYEQYF.